These 30 T cell receptor beta chains share one sample of origin, sequenced in a study of cytomegalovirus exposure and HLA in healthy donors (dated by TCRdb to 2015 to 2018). Library preparation used the immunoSEQ multiplex PCR assay. For the multiplex PCR, a mixture combining 60 forward primers for TCR Vbeta segments and 13 reverse primers for TCR Jbeta segments was used. TCRdb mirrors the immuneACCESS table, restricted to in-frame sequences. Some clones are absent from its copies; in checked studies, under half trace to an unresolved V gene, and the reason for the others is unknown. The sample table records around 150,000 clones; roughly 79% of these occur just once. The ten biggest clones cover roughly 1.3% of the sample. Specimen: PBMCs. All receptors derive from a woman aged 45-59 years in good health and CMV-seronegative.

The chain joins TRBV7-2 to TRBJ1-1; D remains ambiguous. The CDR3 sequence is 13 residues long. The ends were cut back, 5 bases at V and 10 bases at J, with 17 bases in the middle. Germline V gene sequence: CDR1 SGHTA, CDR2 FQGNSA. The CDR3 reads CASSAEAPRGAFF. CDR3 coding DNA: TGTGCCAGCAGCGCAGAGGCACCTCGGGGAGCTTTCTTT. The complete variable domain, with remaining parts taken from reference TRBV7-2 and TRBJ1-1, reads GAGVSQSPSNKVTEKGKDVELRCDPISGHTALYWYRQSLGQGLEFLIYFQGNSAPDKSGLPSDRFSAERTGGSVSTLTIQRTQQEDSAVYLCASSAEAPRGAFFGQGTRLTVV.

This chain connects TRBV19 to TRBJ1-3; TRBD1 aligns across 8 bases. The length of the CDR3 is 18 residues. Germline V gives CDR1 LNHDA, CDR2 SQIVND (reference sequence). V was clipped by 4 bases and J by 5 bases; unmatched bases: 16. The chain's CDR3 is CASSTPGQGVRGRNTIYF. The DNA of the CDR3 is TGTGCCAGTAGTACGCCTGGACAGGGAGTCAGAGGGAGAAACACCATATATTTT.

The chain combines TRBV7-9 with TRBJ2-3; D is possibly TRBD2 (6 bases). The length of the CDR3 is 17 residues. The V gene's germline CDR1 is SEHNR and CDR2 FQNEAQ (reference sequence). V was pared by 5 bases and J by 0 bases, with 18 bases between. The CDR3 reads CASSPPRRESSTDTQYF. CDR3 coding DNA: TGTGCCAGCAGCCCGCCAAGACGGGAGTCTAGCACAGATACGCAGTATTTT.

The genes are TRBV5-4 and TRBJ2-3; 9 positions match TRBD1. The CDR3 totals 16 residues. The J segment lost 2 bases and the V segment lost 1 base, leaving 5 bases of the junction unmatched. CDR1 and CDR2 from the germline V gene are SGHNT and YYREEE (reference sequence). The CDR3 nucleotides read TGTGCCAGCAGCTTGTGGAGGACAGGGGTCACAGATACGCAGTATTTT. Translation: CASSLWRTGVTDTQYF.

The rearrangement links TRBV5-1 to TRBJ1-2; 12 bases are shared with TRBD1. Germline CDR1 is SGHRS and CDR2 is YFSETQ. Trimming removed 3 bases from V and 4 bases from J; junction bases left unmatched: 4. The CDR3 length is 15 residues. CDR3 in amino acids: CASSSGTGGPYGYTF. CDR3 sequence (DNA): TGCGCCAGCAGCTCCGGGACAGGGGGCCCCTATGGCTACACCTTC. Complete variable domain (other parts from reference TRBV5-1 and TRBJ1-2): KAGVTQTPRYLIKTRGQQVTLSCSPISGHRSVSWYQQTPGQGLQFLFEYFSETQRNKGNFPGRFSGRQFSNSRSEMNVSTLELGDSALYLCASSSGTGGPYGYTFGSGTRLTVV.

This clone was counted once. This chain joins TRBV5-1 and TRBJ1-1, with D possibly matching TRBD1 (5 bases). The V gene lost 1 base and the J gene lost 4 bases, with 14 bases spanning the gap. CDR1 is SGHRS, CDR2 YFSETQ, per germline. The CDR3 totals 15 residues. The CDR3 region has the DNA TGCGCCAGCAGCTTGCGGGCCGCCGGGGGCACTGAAGCTTTCTTT. Translated: CASSLRAAGGTEAFF.

This clone has just a few counts. The chain joins TRBV6-5 to TRBJ1-1; 9 bases match TRBD1. The ends lost 2 bases at V and 4 bases at J; junction bases unmatched: 2. The CDR3 runs to 14 residues. Germline CDR1 and CDR2: MNHEY and SVGAGI. In nucleotides, the CDR3 is TGTGCCAGCAGTTACACGGACAGGGGCACTGAAGCTTTCTTT. It codes for CASSYTDRGTEAFF.

The chain links TRBV6-5 to TRBJ2-7; tentative D call: TRBD1 (6 bases). Trimming pared 0 bases from V and 3 bases from J, leaving 9 bases between. This CDR3 region has 14 residues. Per germline, CDR1 MNHEY and CDR2 SVGAGI. In nucleotides, the CDR3 is TGTGCCAGCAGTTACTCGGGACACAACTACGAGCAGTACTTC. It yields the protein CASSYSGHNYEQYF.

This chain connects TRBV7-2 to TRBJ2-7; D unclear. The V and J ends lost 1 base and 3 bases respectively, with 10 bases between them. The CDR3 has 14 residues. Germline V gene data show CDR1 as SGHTA and CDR2 as FQGNSA. The CDR3: CASSLGLLYYEQYF. DNA of the CDR3: TGTGCCAGCAGCTTAGGGCTGCTGTACTACGAGCAGTACTTC.

This chain joins TRBV25-1 and TRBJ2-2; TRBD2 matches at 9 bases. The CDR3 is 15 residues long. The ends lost 1 base at V and 6 bases at J; junction bases unmatched: 3. The germline V gene encodes CDR1 MGHDK and CDR2 SYGVNS. This chain's CDR3 is CASSEFPSGAGELFF. DNA of the CDR3: TGTGCCAGCAGTGAATTTCCTAGCGGGGCCGGGGAGCTGTTTTTT.

V is TRBV7-3 and J is TRBJ2-1; 9 bases match TRBD1. Per the germline V gene, CDR1 is SGHTA and CDR2 is FQGTGA. The CDR3 is 18 residues long. Losses at the gene ends were 5 bases for V and 1 base for J; bases not matched to a gene: 12. CDR3 sequence reads: CASSSLTTGTGSYNEQFF. CDR3 DNA: TGTGCCAGCAGCAGCTTAACGACCGGGACAGGGTCCTACAATGAGCAGTTCTTC.

The chain has TRBV11-2 and TRBJ2-7, with D possibly being TRBD2 (5 bases). V was trimmed by 5 bases and J by 0 bases, leaving 11 bases between them. The CDR3 has 14 residues. Germline CDR1 is SGHAT and CDR2 is FQNNGV. The CDR3: CASSPDGGSYEQYF. In DNA, the CDR3 is TGTGCCAGCAGCCCAGACGGAGGCTCCTACGAGCAGTACTTC.

The gene calls are TRBV5-6 and TRBJ1-4, with D perhaps matching TRBD1 (5 bases). The CDR3 spans 15 residues. V was clipped by 4 bases and J by 8 bases, with 18 bases between them. From germline, CDR1 is SGHDT and CDR2 YYEEEE. The DNA of the CDR3 is TGTGCCAGCAGCGGGGGGTTGGAAGTAGGAGAAAAACTGTTTTTT. Its translation is CASSGGLEVGEKLFF. The entire variable domain, with the rest obtained from reference TRBV5-6 and TRBJ1-4, is as follows: DAGVTQSPTHLIKTRGQQVTLRCSPKSGHDTVSWYQQALGQGPQFIFQYYEEEERQRGNFPDRFSGHQFPNYSSELNVNALLLGDSALYLCASSGGLEVGEKLFFGSGTQLSVL.

The genes are TRBV9 and TRBJ2-7; D is perhaps TRBD2 (6 bases). The CDR3 runs 16 residues. Germline V gene sequence: CDR1 SGDLS, CDR2 YYNGEE. Trimming took off 0 bases at V and 4 bases at J, with 17 bases between the two ends. The CDR3 loop reads CASSVGRTGVSYEQYF. The CDR3 bases are TGTGCCAGCAGCGTAGGTAGAACGGGAGTGTCATACGAGCAGTACTTC.

J is TRBJ2-1 and V is TRBV7-9; 7 bases agree with TRBD1. Germline loops: CDR1 SEHNR, CDR2 FQNEAQ (reference sequence). Trimming removed 5 bases from V and 10 bases from J; junction bases left unmatched: 5. The CDR3 runs to 12 residues. The CDR3 bases are TGTGCCAGCAGCCACACAGGGGAGGAGCAGTTCTTC. As protein: CASSHTGEEQFF.

The gene calls are TRBV27 and TRBJ2-7; 9 bases line up with TRBD1. V dropped 4 bases and J dropped 2; count of bases not matched to a gene: 3. Germline CDR1 MNHEY, CDR2 SMNVEV (reference sequence). This CDR3 region has 14 residues. The CDR3: CASSSRDRAYEQYF. In nucleotides, the CDR3 is TGTGCCAGCAGTTCCCGGGACAGGGCCTACGAGCAGTACTTC.

V is TRBV29-1 and J is TRBJ1-1; 7 positions agree with TRBD1. The length of the CDR3 is 15 residues. V trimming: 7 bases; J trimming: 0 bases; junction bases outside the gene matches: 11. Germline CDR1 reads SQVTM; CDR2 reads ANQGSEA. CDR3 loop: CSALPQGSLNTEAFF. CDR3 DNA: TGCAGCGCCCTACCACAGGGGTCTCTGAACACTGAAGCTTTCTTT.

Only a few counts were recorded for this clone. The rearrangement links TRBV20-1 to TRBJ1-2; no firm D call. This CDR3 has 11 residues. Germline CDR1 is DFQATT and CDR2 is SNEGSKA (reference sequence). The germline V and J ends were trimmed by 3 bases and 3 bases, with 5 bases remaining between them. CDR3 loop: CSASTDYGYTF. DNA of the CDR3: TGCAGTGCTAGTACAGACTATGGCTACACCTTC.

V gene TRBV5-1 combines with J gene TRBJ1-4; D unresolved. The V end was cut by 4 bases, the J end by 2 bases, with 9 bases between. The CDR3 is 14 amino acids. Germline CDR1 and CDR2: SGHRS and YFSETQ. CDR3 DNA sequence: TGCGCCAGCAGCCTAGGAACGACTAATGAAAAACTGTTTTTT. This encodes CASSLGTTNEKLFF.

The gene calls are TRBV27 and TRBJ1-1, with 7 positions matching TRBD1. After removal of 5 bases from V and 1 base from J, the junction contained 4 bases not matched to a gene. The CDR3 consists of 14 residues. CDR1 is MNHEY, CDR2 SMNVEV, per germline (reference sequence). In DNA form, the CDR3 reads TGTGCCAGCAGTCACAGGGGACAGAACACTGAAGCTTTCTTT. Translated: CASSHRGQNTEAFF.

The chain joins TRBV7-3 to TRBJ1-2; maybe TRBD1 (6 bases). The V end was cut by 4 bases, the J end by 0 bases, with 21 bases between. Looked up from germline, CDR1 is SGHTA and CDR2 is FQGTGA. The CDR3 runs 18 residues. The CDR3 spells CASSSSRGGVTANYGYTF. The CDR3, as DNA: TGTGCCAGCAGCTCCTCACGAGGGGGAGTCACAGCTAACTATGGCTACACCTTC.

This chain joins TRBV9 and TRBJ1-2, with a possible D match to TRBD1 (5 bases). This CDR3 comprises 16 residues. Trimming shortened V by 0 bases and J by 6 bases, and 18 bases separated the two germline ends. Germline CDR1 reads SGDLS; CDR2 reads YYNGEE. CDR3 loop: CASSVAWQGIRHGYTF. The CDR3 nucleotides read TGTGCCAGCAGCGTAGCTTGGCAGGGTATAAGGCATGGCTACACCTTC.

V gene TRBV5-1 combines with J gene TRBJ2-3; 8 positions agree with TRBD2. This CDR3 spans 18 amino acids. With V trimmed by 4 bases and J by 0 bases, 13 bases remained unmatched. Looked up from germline, CDR1 is SGHRS and CDR2 is YFSETQ. CDR3 sequence (DNA): TGCGCCAGCAGCATACCGCCAGGCGGGGGGCAAAGCACAGATACGCAGTATTTT. Translated: CASSIPPGGGQSTDTQYF.

This chain joins TRBV5-1 and TRBJ2-7; D gene uncertain. The CDR3 sequence is 13 residues long. Germline CDR1 SGHRS, CDR2 YFSETQ. Between the trimmed V and J ends, which lost 5 bases and 2 bases, there was a span of 11 bases. The DNA of the CDR3 is TGCGCCAGCAGTCAGGATTATCCCTACGAGCAGTACTTC. Its protein is CASSQDYPYEQYF.

Here the CDR3 DNA reads TGTGCCAGCAGCCCCCGGCCCCGACGGGATTCTTATGGCTACACCTTC. Protein: CASSPRPRRDSYGYTF. The chain couples TRBV7-2 to TRBJ1-2; the D is unclear. The CDR3 totals 16 residues. The V end lost 5 bases, the J end lost 5 bases, and 21 bases lay between the germline ends. The germline V gene has CDR1 SGHTA and CDR2 FQGNSA.

This chain links TRBV30 with TRBJ1-5; no clear D. The CDR3 is 13 residues long. V dropped 0 bases and J dropped 5 bases, with 8 bases sitting between them. Germline loops: CDR1 GTSNPN, CDR2 SVGIG (reference sequence). Here the CDR3 reads CAWSVGGYQPQHF. For the CDR3, the DNA is TGTGCCTGGAGTGTTGGAGGGTATCAGCCCCAGCATTTT.

This chain uses TRBV30 with TRBJ2-7, with 9 bases identical to TRBD1. This CDR3 has 13 residues. J was trimmed by 0 bases and V by 3 bases; bases with no gene match: 0. Germline CDR1 GTSNPN, CDR2 SVGIG (reference sequence). DNA for the CDR3: TGTGCCTGGAGGGGACAGGGCTCCTACGAGCAGTACTTC. Translated: CAWRGQGSYEQYF.

This sequence joins TRBV5-1 and TRBJ1-2, with D tentatively TRBD1 (5 bases). The V gene lost 1 base and the J gene lost 0 bases, with 10 bases spanning the gap. CDR3 length: 15 residues. The germline gives CDR1 SGHRS, CDR2 YFSETQ. CDR3 loop: CASSLKGDSNYGYTF. The CDR3 DNA reads TGCGCCAGCAGCTTGAAAGGGGACTCTAACTATGGCTACACCTTC.

J is TRBJ1-2 and V is TRBV5-4, with D unresolved. Germline V gene data show CDR1 as SGHNT and CDR2 as YYREEE (reference sequence). The CDR3 contains 16 residues. The germline V and J ends were trimmed by 3 bases and 7 bases, with 22 bases remaining between them. The CDR3 DNA is TGTGCCAGCAGCTCCCTCCTGGGCGGGCCGGGGATTGGCTACACCTTC. Its translation: CASSSLLGGPGIGYTF. The entire variable domain, with the rest obtained from reference TRBV5-4 and TRBJ1-2, is as follows: ETGVTQSPTHLIKTRGQQVTLRCSSQSGHNTVSWYQQALGQGPQFIFQYYREEENGRGNFPPRFSGLQFPNYSSELNVNALELDDSALYLCASSSLLGGPGIGYTFGSGTRLTVV.

The V and J genes are TRBV23-1 and TRBJ1-3; D not resolved. TRBV23-1 is classed as an ORF, of uncertain function. Trimming pared 6 bases from V and 3 bases from J, leaving 18 bases between. CDR3 size: 16 residues. The CDR3 protein is CASSPPEESLGNTIYF. The CDR3 DNA reads as TGCGCCAGCAGCCCACCTGAAGAGTCGCTTGGAAACACCATATATTTT.